This TCR beta chain was profiled in a study of cytomegalovirus exposure and HLA in healthy donors. Whole-study results and caveats: Usually a TCR sequence was rare, but some public TCRs were found in many donors. Reportedly, fewer N-insertions than the approximately 700-donor mean appeared in an Asian-associated ancestry cluster in a later analysis.

Turning to this clone: Its specificity is unknown.

Primers: 60 Vbeta forward and 13 Jbeta reverse. Assay used: immunoSEQ multiplex PCR; TCRdb lists only in-frame clones, some missing. The top ten hold under 1.2% of the sample, which has 100,000 to 150,000 clones, about three quarters seen once. Losses at the gene ends were 2 bases for V and 3 bases for J; bases not matched to a gene: 8. Germline values: CDR1 ENHRY, CDR2 SYGVKD. The CDR3 is 16 residues long. This chain uses TRBV10-3 with TRBJ2-7; 9 positions agree with TRBD1. The sequenced material came from PBMCs. The receptor's source is a human donor in good health. The CDR3 sequence is CAISEKSGGQGYEQYF. In nucleotides, the CDR3 is TGTGCCATCAGTGAGAAAAGTGGGGGACAGGGCTACGAGCAGTACTTC.